This passage covers 16 T cell receptor beta chains from one sample sequenced in a study of T cell changes during pregnancy in multiple sclerosis. Clones were sequenced by immunoSEQ multiplex PCR, and TCRdb holds only the in-frame ones, with some missing. The sample contains tens of thousands of clones, 75% to 95% of which appear only once. The sample consisted of CD4+ T cells from peripheral blood mononuclear cells, taken before pregnancy. These receptors originate from a female donor with multiple sclerosis, enrolled in a pregnancy study.

The V gene is TRBV6-5, the J gene TRBJ2-1, with 9 bases aligning to TRBD2. The V segment lost 3 bases and the J segment 8 bases; nucleotides outside the gene matches: 5. Per the germline V gene, CDR1 is MNHEY and CDR2 is SVGAGI. The CDR3 contains 14 residues. The CDR3 bases are TGTGCCAGCAGTTATGGCGGGAGGGAAGATGAGCAGTTCTTC. The encoded protein is CASSYGGREDEQFF.

The gene calls are TRBV27 and TRBJ1-4; 7 bases agree with TRBD1. The germline CDR1 and CDR2 sequences are MNHEY and SMNVEV (reference sequence). V lost 8 bases, J lost 7 bases, and 13 bases stayed unmatched. The CDR3 loop spans 15 amino acids. CDR3 sequence reads: CASRSYRGGSEKLFF. CDR3 DNA: TGTGCCAGCCGCTCCTACAGGGGCGGGTCTGAAAAACTGTTTTTT.

The chain uses TRBV6-1 and TRBJ2-1, with D unclear. CDR3 length: 12 amino acids. CDR1 and CDR2 from the germline V gene are MNHNS and SASEGT. Trimming removed 0 bases from V and 6 bases from J, with 3 bases in between. CDR3 sequence (DNA): TGTGCCAGCAGTGAAGCCCGCAATGAGCAGTTCTTC. Encoded protein: CASSEARNEQFF.

V usage is TRBV7-8 and J usage is TRBJ2-3; 9 bases map to TRBD1. Germline CDR1 and CDR2: SGHVS and FQNEAQ. The CDR3 totals 15 residues. The V and J ends lost 5 bases and 4 bases, in that order; junction bases with no gene match: 7. The CDR3 loop reads CASSTGQGGADTQYF. The CDR3 nucleotides are TGTGCCAGCAGCACGGGACAGGGAGGAGCAGATACGCAGTATTTT. Using reference TRBV7-8 and TRBJ2-3 for the parts outside the CDR3, the full variable domain is GAGVSQSPRYKVAKRGQDVALRCDPISGHVSLFWYQQALGQGPEFLTYFQNEAQLDKSGLPSDRFFAERPEGSVSTLKIQRTQQEDSAVYLCASSTGQGGADTQYFGPGTRLTVL.

This clone was seen only once. CDR3 DNA: TGCGCCAGCAGCCTTAGCGGAAATGAGCAGTTCTTC. Encoded protein: CASSLSGNEQFF. The chain carries TRBV5-1 and TRBJ2-1, with D tentatively TRBD2 (6 bases). The CDR3 covers 12 residues. Trimming removed 4 bases at V and 7 bases at J, with 9 bases between. The germline V gene has CDR1 SGHRS and CDR2 YFSETQ.

CDR3 coding DNA: TGTGCCAGTAGTATAGATAACAGGGTCTACGAGCAGTACTTC. Translated: CASSIDNRVYEQYF. This rearrangement joins TRBV19 to TRBJ2-7; perhaps TRBD1 as D (6 bases). V was pared by 0 bases and J by 3 bases, with 9 bases between. This CDR3 has 14 amino acids. The germline CDR1 and CDR2 sequences are LNHDA and SQIVND (reference sequence).

This clone has just one count. V and J are TRBV19 and TRBJ1-5; TRBD1 matches at 9 bases. Germline V gene data show CDR1 as LNHDA and CDR2 as SQIVND (reference sequence). V trimming: 0 bases; J trimming: 5 bases; junction bases outside the gene matches: 8. The CDR3 totals 17 residues. CDR3 in amino acids: CASSIDSRNRGHQPQHF. The CDR3 bases are TGTGCCAGTAGTATAGACAGCCGGAACAGGGGGCATCAGCCCCAGCATTTT.

The rearrangement links TRBV7-9 to TRBJ2-2; TRBD2 aligns across 9 bases. Germline values: CDR1 SEHNR, CDR2 FQNEAQ (reference sequence). The CDR3 totals 16 residues. V lost 5 bases and J lost 0; bases outside the gene matches: 4. This chain's CDR3 is CASSASSGANTGELFF. CDR3 nucleotides: TGTGCCAGCAGCGCTTCTAGCGGGGCGAACACCGGGGAGCTGTTTTTT.

The chain links TRBV5-1 to TRBJ1-5, with D possibly TRBD1 on 5 matching bases. Germline lookup yields CDR1 SGHRS and CDR2 YFSETQ. With 5 bases removed from V and 4 bases from J, the gap between germline ends came to 16 bases. The CDR3 extends over 15 amino acids. The CDR3 nucleotides read TGCGCCAGCAGTCGGGACTCCGCCGCGAATCAGCCCCAGCATTTT. This codes for CASSRDSAANQPQHF.

V and J are TRBV6-1 and TRBJ2-3, with a weak D call TRBD1 (5 bases). The CDR3 length is 17 residues. Deletions cut 4 bases from V and 4 bases from J, with 21 bases between. Germline V gene lookup returns CDR1 MNHNS and CDR2 SASEGT. Here the CDR3 reads CASSVRTPVPQADTQYF. The CDR3 DNA reads as TGTGCCAGCAGTGTTAGGACACCCGTACCCCAGGCAGATACGCAGTATTTT.

The CDR3 loop is CAWRGRPGLAGGGTDTQYF. Written as DNA, the CDR3 is TGTGCCTGGAGAGGCCGGCCGGGACTAGCGGGGGGGGGCACAGATACGCAGTATTTT. The genes are TRBV30 and TRBJ2-3; 16 bases fit TRBD2. The length of the CDR3 is 19 residues. Germline V lookup: CDR1 GTSNPN, CDR2 SVGIG (reference sequence). V was clipped by 3 bases and J by 1 base; unmatched bases: 10.

The V and J genes are TRBV4-1 and TRBJ2-3, with TRBD1 matching over 8 bases. The CDR3 has 17 amino acids. Germline V gene sequence: CDR1 MGHRA, CDR2 YSYEKL. Losses at the gene ends were 3 bases for V and 3 bases for J; bases not matched to a gene: 11. CDR3: CASSHRSGGGSTDTQYF. The DNA of the CDR3 is TGCGCCAGCAGCCACAGATCAGGGGGCGGATCGACAGATACGCAGTATTTT.

The chain combines TRBV5-4 with TRBJ1-1, with D perhaps TRBD1 (5 bases). Trimming left V 2 bases short and J 1 base short, with 6 bases between. CDR1 is SGHNT and CDR2 is YYREEE in the germline V gene (reference sequence). The CDR3 has 13 residues. The CDR3 DNA reads as TGTGCCAGCAGCTTACAGGAGAACACTGAAGCTTTCTTT. It yields the protein CASSLQENTEAFF.

The chain employs TRBV13 and TRBJ2-5; 8 nucleotides agree with TRBD1. With 5 bases clipped from V and 1 base from J, the junction kept 6 bases outside the gene matches. The CDR3 sequence is 15 residues long. The germline CDR1 and CDR2 sequences are PRHDT and FYEKMQ (reference sequence). This chain's CDR3 is CASSRTGGSQETQYF. The CDR3 DNA reads TGTGCCAGCAGCCGCACAGGGGGTTCCCAAGAGACCCAGTACTTC.

CDR3 DNA sequence: TGTGCCAGCAAAACAGACCCGGGACAGGGAACCGGTGAAAAACTGTTTTTT. The encoded protein is CASKTDPGQGTGEKLFF. The chain recombines TRBV28 with TRBJ1-4; 9 nucleotides agree with TRBD1. The CDR3 consists of 17 residues. Germline assignment: CDR1 MDHEN and CDR2 SYDVKM. V was pared by 7 bases and J by 7 bases, with 16 bases of the junction left unmatched. Drawing the rest from reference TRBV28 and TRBJ1-4, the complete variable domain is DVKVTQSSRYLVKRTGEKVFLECVQDMDHENMFWYRQDPGLGLRLIYFSYDVKMKEKGDIPEGYSVSREKKERFSLILESASTNQTSMYLCASKTDPGQGTGEKLFFGSGTQLSVL.

This chain links TRBV7-7 with TRBJ2-2; D gene unclear. Trimming took 1 base from V and 0 from J, leaving 9 bases between them. Germline CDR1 and CDR2: SSHAT and FNYEAQ (reference sequence). This CDR3 spans 16 amino acids. CDR3 DNA: TGTGCCAGCAGCTTAGGAGTAGCTACGAACACCGGGGAGCTGTTTTTT. It codes for CASSLGVATNTGELFF.